The 32 T cell receptor beta chains below come from one sample, sequenced in a study of T-cell reconstitution after alpha-beta-depleted transplantation in children. Unique molecular identifiers featured in how the TCRbeta library was prepared. MiXCR, applied by TCRdb to the PCR reads, yields one record per CDR3 protein. Of about 610,000 distinct CDR3 sequences in the sample, about 10% were seen once. The input for sequencing was PBMCs from the stem cell graft donor, taken from the stem cell graft. Receptors were obtained from a human donor who donated a stem cell graft to a child with acute myeloid leukemia.

This clonotype was detected many times. This CDR3 is CASSLAGYHKFF. The CDR3 DNA reads as TGTGCCAGCAGCTTAGCAGGGTACCATAAGTTCTTC. The genes are TRBV7-9 and TRBJ2-1; D ambiguous. This CDR3 spans 12 amino acids. V shed 0 bases and J shed 14 bases, with 11 bases lying between them. Germline V gene sequence: CDR1 SEHNR, CDR2 FQNEAQ (reference sequence).

This clonotype has ten or more counts. The V gene is TRBV7-2, the J gene TRBJ1-3, with D unclear. Per the germline V gene, CDR1 is SGHTA and CDR2 is FQGNSA. V was cut by 5 bases and J by 0 bases, with 11 bases left in between. This CDR3 has 15 residues. CDR3 loop: CASSVMGSSGNTIYF. In DNA, the CDR3 is TGTGCCAGCAGCGTTATGGGGAGCTCTGGAAACACCATATATTTT.

This clonotype came up many times. This chain connects TRBV28 to TRBJ2-4, with D tentatively TRBD2 (5 bases). Trimming took off 6 bases at V and 0 bases at J, with 12 bases between the two ends. The germline CDR1 and CDR2 sequences are MDHEN and SYDVKM. This CDR3 region has 15 residues. This CDR3 reads CASRGSGPAKNIQYF. The CDR3 DNA is TGTGCCAGCAGAGGGAGCGGACCAGCCAAAAACATTCAGTACTTC.

There are a few counts of this clonotype. The chain has TRBV7-8 and TRBJ1-5; no reliable D call. Germline V gives CDR1 SGHVS, CDR2 FQNEAQ. Trimming took off 2 bases at V and 5 bases at J, with 10 bases between the two ends. The CDR3 totals 14 residues. The CDR3 DNA follows: TGTGCCAGCAGCTTAAGAAGGGTGGATCAGCCCCAGCATTTT. Protein: CASSLRRVDQPQHF.

This clonotype was observed at least ten times. The chain has TRBV2 and TRBJ1-5, with TRBD1 identical over 8 bases. V lost 5 bases, J lost 3 bases, and 3 bases stayed unmatched. The CDR3 is 14 residues long. Germline CDR1 SNHLY, CDR2 FYNNEI. In DNA, the CDR3 is TGTGCCAGCAGTCTTCAGGGGGCCAATCAGCCCCAGCATTTT. As protein: CASSLQGANQPQHF.

This clonotype was counted a few times. The chain employs TRBV20-1 and TRBJ2-5, with 8 nucleotides matching TRBD2. J was trimmed by 1 base and V by 3 bases; bases with no gene match: 7. Germline loops: CDR1 DFQATT, CDR2 SNEGSKA (reference sequence). CDR3 length: 15 residues. This chain's CDR3 is CSASSPGRAQETQYF. The CDR3 nucleotides read TGCAGTGCTAGCTCTCCCGGGAGGGCCCAAGAGACCCAGTACTTC.

This rearrangement joins TRBV25-1 to TRBJ2-5, with a tentative D call TRBD2 (6 bases). This CDR3 contains 15 residues. Deletions cut 3 bases from V and 4 bases from J, with 15 bases between. Germline V gene data show CDR1 as MGHDK and CDR2 as SYGVNS. The CDR3 sequence: CASSDRGWAGETQYF. In nucleotides, the CDR3 is TGTGCCAGCAGTGACCGGGGGTGGGCCGGAGAGACCCAGTACTTC.

The chain employs TRBV6-2 or TRBV6-3 and TRBJ2-1; D uncertain. This CDR3 contains 11 residues. Per the germline V gene, CDR1 is MNHEY and CDR2 is SVGEGT. Trimming shortened V by 5 bases and J by 8 bases, and 7 bases separated the two germline ends. The CDR3 loop is CASSATYEQFF. The CDR3 DNA follows: TGTGCCAGCAGTGCCACTTATGAGCAGTTCTTC.

This CDR3 is CASSPGLAGSGEQFF. CDR3 in DNA: TGTGCCAGCAGCCCCGGTCTAGCGGGGTCCGGTGAGCAGTTCTTC. V and J are TRBV27 and TRBJ2-1; 9 bases align to TRBD2. The CDR3 is 15 residues long. The V gene's germline CDR1 is MNHEY and CDR2 SMNVEV (reference sequence). J was trimmed by 9 bases and V by 6 bases; bases with no gene match: 12.

This clonotype was seen ten or more times. CDR3 protein: CAISDSGSSYNEQFF. CDR3 sequence (DNA): TGTGCCATCAGTGATTCTGGCAGCTCCTACAATGAGCAGTTCTTC. J is TRBJ2-1 and V is TRBV10-3; D not resolved. The CDR3 has 15 amino acids. The germline V and J ends were trimmed by 3 bases and 0 bases, with 9 bases remaining between them. CDR1 is ENHRY, CDR2 SYGVKD, per germline.

This clonotype has more than one count but fewer than ten. The rearrangement links TRBV14 to TRBJ2-5; 10 positions match TRBD2. Germline V gene data show CDR1 as SGHDN and CDR2 as FVKESK. The CDR3 has 16 amino acids. The junction had 4 bases not matched to a gene; V was cut back by 2 bases and J by 1 base. CDR3 loop: CASSQQRTSGQETQYF. In nucleotides, the CDR3 is TGTGCCAGCAGCCAACAGCGGACTAGCGGCCAAGAGACCCAGTACTTC.

This sequence joins TRBV28 and TRBJ2-3; D remains unclear. The ends were cut back, 3 bases at V and 6 bases at J, with 13 bases in the middle. The CDR3 is made up of 14 amino acids. Germline V gene data show CDR1 as MDHEN and CDR2 as SYDVKM. In DNA form, the CDR3 reads TGTGCCAGCAGTTTTAGGAAATTTGGGGATACGCAGTATTTT. Its protein product is CASSFRKFGDTQYF.

The V and J genes are TRBV5-1 and TRBJ2-3; possible D gene TRBD2, 5 bases. Germline assignment: CDR1 SGHRS and CDR2 YFSETQ. Trimming took 1 base from V and 4 from J, leaving 13 bases between them. This CDR3 contains 15 residues. DNA for the CDR3: TGCGCCAGCAGCTTGTCAAATAGCGACCCAGATACGCAGTATTTT. Protein product: CASSLSNSDPDTQYF.

This clonotype was recorded a few times. The chain employs TRBV20-1 and TRBJ1-5; no reliable D call. The CDR3 has 13 residues. Trimming pared 0 bases from V and 6 bases from J, leaving 9 bases between. Per germline, CDR1 DFQATT and CDR2 SNEGSKA (reference sequence). This chain's CDR3 is CSARDAMGQPQHF. CDR3 DNA: TGCAGTGCTAGAGATGCCATGGGTCAGCCCCAGCATTTT.

The chain links TRBV19 to TRBJ2-1; TRBD2 agrees at 8 bases. The ends lost 6 bases at V and 15 bases at J; junction bases unmatched: 7. The CDR3 is made up of 11 amino acids. CDR1 LNHDA and CDR2 SQIVND come from the germline V gene (reference sequence). The CDR3 is CASSKSGSPFF. In DNA, the CDR3 is TGTGCCAGTAGCAAAAGCGGGAGTCCGTTCTTC.

Judged by abundance, this clonotype is medium-sized. The genes are TRBV27 and TRBJ2-3; 11 bases are a match to TRBD2. The CDR3 contains 14 residues. Losses at the gene ends were 8 bases for V and 4 bases for J; bases not matched to a gene: 5. Per the germline V gene, CDR1 is MNHEY and CDR2 is SMNVEV (reference sequence). This chain's CDR3 is CASSPGLAADTQYF. Here the CDR3 DNA reads TGTGCCAGCTCGCCGGGACTAGCGGCAGATACGCAGTATTTT.

In its sample, this clonotype was seen a few times. This chain links TRBV10-3 with TRBJ2-3, with 8 bases aligning to TRBD2. J was trimmed by 3 bases and V by 10 bases; bases with no gene match: 12. There are 15 residues in the CDR3. From germline, CDR1 is ENHRY and CDR2 SYGVKD. The CDR3 loop is CATTGGAGSTDTQYF. For the CDR3, the DNA is TGTGCCACGACCGGGGGGGCGGGATCTACAGATACGCAGTATTTT.

The chain joins TRBV7-3 to TRBJ2-2, with TRBD2 matching 8 bases. This CDR3 is 16 amino acids long. V shed 6 bases, J shed 3 bases, and the junction held 9 bases outside the gene matches. The germline V gene encodes CDR1 SGHTA and CDR2 FQGTGA. The CDR3 nucleotides read TGTGCCAGCAGTCCCTCGGGAGCGGGAGACACCGGGGAGCTGTTTTTT. It encodes CASSPSGAGDTGELFF.

The chain recombines TRBV6-1 with TRBJ2-2; D is ambiguous. CDR3 length: 14 residues. The germline gives CDR1 MNHNS, CDR2 SASEGT. The germline V and J ends were trimmed by 6 bases and 7 bases, with 15 bases remaining between them. The chain's CDR3 is CASRPFERSGELFF. The CDR3 DNA is TGTGCCAGCAGACCATTCGAAAGAAGCGGGGAGCTGTTTTTT.

This sequence joins TRBV5-1 and TRBJ2-7, with D perhaps TRBD1 (5 bases). Germline assignment: CDR1 SGHRS and CDR2 YFSETQ. V gave up 0 bases and J gave up 9 bases, with 16 bases separating them. The CDR3 has 14 residues. CDR3 nucleotides: TGCGCCAGCAGCTTGGGAGACAGCATCTCCGGGCAGTACTTC. It encodes CASSLGDSISGQYF. The complete variable domain, with remaining parts taken from reference TRBV5-1 and TRBJ2-7, reads KAGVTQTPRYLIKTRGQQVTLSCSPISGHRSVSWYQQTPGQGLQFLFEYFSETQRNKGNFPGRFSGRQFSNSRSEMNVSTLELGDSALYLCASSLGDSISGQYFGPGTRLTVT.

This clonotype was seen a few times. The chain is built from TRBV18 and TRBJ2-5, with D perhaps matching TRBD2 (5 bases). The CDR3 consists of 14 residues. Germline lookup yields CDR1 KGHSH and CDR2 LQKENI. The ends were cut back, 1 base at V and 2 bases at J, with 8 bases in the middle. CDR3 protein: CASSPLAQQETQYF. The CDR3 DNA is TGTGCCAGCTCACCACTAGCGCAGCAAGAGACCCAGTACTTC.

For the CDR3, the DNA is TGCAGTGCTTTACGGAGGCAGGGGGGCACTGAAGCTTTCTTT. It translates to CSALRRQGGTEAFF. This chain connects TRBV20-1 to TRBJ1-1; 7 bases line up with TRBD1. CDR3 length: 14 amino acids. Per germline, CDR1 DFQATT and CDR2 SNEGSKA (reference sequence). J was trimmed by 4 bases and V by 5 bases; bases with no gene match: 10.

The chain joins TRBV19 to TRBJ1-4; D remains ambiguous. The CDR3 consists of 13 residues. Trimming removed 10 bases from V and 7 bases from J, with 16 bases in between. The germline gives CDR1 LNHDA, CDR2 SQIVND (reference sequence). CDR3 sequence (DNA): TGTGCCACCGAAGACATGCAAGTTGAAAAACTGTTTTTT. Translating it yields CATEDMQVEKLFF.

This clonotype turned up a few times. The chain recombines TRBV20-1 with TRBJ1-5; no reliable D call. The germline V gene encodes CDR1 DFQATT and CDR2 SNEGSKA (reference sequence). The V end lost 7 bases, the J end lost 7 bases, and 14 bases lay between the germline ends. The CDR3 loop spans 12 amino acids. The DNA of the CDR3 is TGCAGTGTAACTCGCGCAAACCAGCCCCAGCATTTT. This sequence encodes CSVTRANQPQHF.

This clonotype appeared many times. The gene calls are TRBV20-1 and TRBJ2-2; no firm D call. Germline lookup yields CDR1 DFQATT and CDR2 SNEGSKA (reference sequence). The CDR3 is made up of 14 amino acids. V was trimmed by 4 bases and J by 4 bases, leaving 13 bases between them. The CDR3 loop reads CSATYQPGTGELFF. The CDR3 coding sequence is TGCAGTGCTACTTACCAGCCAGGCACCGGGGAGCTGTTTTTT.

This clonotype was detected ten times or more. The CDR3 nucleotides are TGTGCCAGCAGTAAAGACAACTCCTACGAGCAGTACTTC. Amino acids: CASSKDNSYEQYF. The chain combines TRBV6-1 with TRBJ2-7; D is ambiguous. This CDR3 has 13 residues. In germline, CDR1 is MNHNS, CDR2 SASEGT. Deletions cut 5 bases from V and 0 bases from J, with 8 bases between.

This clonotype was picked up many times. The chain combines TRBV29-1 with TRBJ1-5; TRBD1 matches at 9 bases. V lost 6 bases, J lost 2 bases, and 8 bases stayed unmatched. The CDR3 totals 15 residues. Per the germline V gene, CDR1 is SQVTM and CDR2 is ANQGSEA. CDR3 loop: CSVKTGGNGNQPQHF. CDR3 DNA: TGCAGCGTGAAGACAGGGGGTAACGGCAATCAGCCCCAGCATTTT.

The table lists this clonotype with a few counts. This chain joins TRBV7-2 and TRBJ2-4; 7 nucleotides agree with TRBD2. This CDR3 has 14 amino acids. J was trimmed by 9 bases and V by 1 base; bases with no gene match: 6. Germline CDR1 is SGHTA and CDR2 is FQGNSA. CDR3 DNA sequence: TGTGCCAGCAGCTTAGGAGAGGGAGGGAGCATTCAGTACTTC. Encoded protein: CASSLGEGGSIQYF.

This rearrangement joins TRBV12-5 to TRBJ2-7, with D perhaps TRBD2 (6 bases). V dropped 1 base and J dropped 3 bases, with 10 bases sitting between them. Germline loops: CDR1 LGHNT, CDR2 FRNRAP. CDR3 length: 14 residues. The CDR3 coding sequence is TGTGCTAGTGGTTTGGGGCGGGGAGACTACGAGCAGTACTTC. It translates to CASGLGRGDYEQYF.

This chain links TRBV5-1 with TRBJ2-7; 10 nucleotides line up with TRBD2. J gave up 6 bases and V 0 bases, and 3 bases lay outside the gene matches. In germline, CDR1 is SGHRS, CDR2 YFSETQ. The CDR3 sequence is 14 residues long. DNA for the CDR3: TGCGCCAGCAGCTTGGGACTAGCGGGCATCGAGCAGTACTTC. This gives the protein CASSLGLAGIEQYF.

This clonotype was seen more than once but under ten times. The chain uses TRBV12-3 or TRBV12-4 and TRBJ2-1; TRBD1 matches at 8 bases. This CDR3 comprises 14 residues. Trimming removed 11 bases from V and 9 bases from J; junction bases left unmatched: 15. The chain's CDR3 is CASTRGQGVVEQFF. The CDR3 DNA is TGTGCCTCTACCAGGGGGCAAGGGGTGGTTGAGCAGTTCTTC.

This clonotype has ten or more counts. The CDR3 reads CASSLRSHEQYF. As DNA, the CDR3 is TGTGCCAGCAGCCTTCGATCCCACGAGCAGTACTTC. The J gene is TRBJ2-7, the V gene TRBV7-2, with no clear D. Germline CDR1 and CDR2: SGHTA and FQGNSA. Trimming took off 5 bases at V and 5 bases at J, with 10 bases between the two ends. The CDR3 totals 12 residues.